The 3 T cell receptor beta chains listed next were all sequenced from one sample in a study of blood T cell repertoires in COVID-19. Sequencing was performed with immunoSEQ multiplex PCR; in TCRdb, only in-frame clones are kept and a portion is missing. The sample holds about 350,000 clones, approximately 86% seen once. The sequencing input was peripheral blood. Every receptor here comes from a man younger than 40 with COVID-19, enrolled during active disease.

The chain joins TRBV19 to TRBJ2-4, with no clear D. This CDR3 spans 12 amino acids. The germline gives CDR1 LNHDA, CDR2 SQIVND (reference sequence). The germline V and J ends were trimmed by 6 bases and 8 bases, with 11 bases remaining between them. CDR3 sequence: CASSPSEDIQYF. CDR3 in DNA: TGTGCCAGTAGCCCCAGCGAGGACATTCAGTACTTC. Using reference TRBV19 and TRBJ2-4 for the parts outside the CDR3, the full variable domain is DGGITQSPKYLFRKEGQNVTLSCEQNLNHDAMYWYRQDPGQGLRLIYYSQIVNDFQKGDIAEGYSVSREKKESFPLTVTSAQKNPTAFYLCASSPSEDIQYFGAGTRLSVL.

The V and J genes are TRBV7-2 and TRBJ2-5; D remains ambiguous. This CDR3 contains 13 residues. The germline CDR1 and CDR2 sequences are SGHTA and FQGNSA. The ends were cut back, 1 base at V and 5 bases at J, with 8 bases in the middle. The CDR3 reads CASSLESRETQYF. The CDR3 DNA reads TGTGCCAGCAGCTTAGAATCTCGGGAGACCCAGTACTTC.

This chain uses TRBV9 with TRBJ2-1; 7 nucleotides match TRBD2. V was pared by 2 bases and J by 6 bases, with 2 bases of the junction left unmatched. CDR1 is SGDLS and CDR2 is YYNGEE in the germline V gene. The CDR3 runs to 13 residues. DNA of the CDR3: TGTGCCAGCAGCGTTTGGGAGGGCAATGAGCAGTTCTTC. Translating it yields CASSVWEGNEQFF.